The 9 T cell receptor beta chains presented below share a single source sample, sequenced in a study of neurological immune-mediated disorders. In TCRdb, the 5' RACE reads were re-called with MiXCR into one record per CDR3 protein. Counted here are tens of thousands of distinct CDR3 sequences, around 3.6% occurring once; the ten biggest clones make up roughly 1.7%. Sequencing was done on a sample of PBMCs. The receptors come from a man between 25 and 39 years old with multiple sclerosis.

The sample holds many counts of this clonotype. The chain is built from TRBV2 and TRBJ2-7; 7 bases map to TRBD1. Germline V CDR1 and CDR2: SNHLY, FYNNEI. CDR3 length equals 12 residues. The junction had 3 bases not matched to a gene; V was cut back by 8 bases and J by 2 bases. In DNA, the CDR3 is TGTGCCAGCCTGACAGGGACCTACGAGCAGTACTTC. This encodes CASLTGTYEQYF.

This clonotype has ten or more counts. The rearrangement joins TRBV20-1 to TRBJ2-3, with 7 nucleotides matching TRBD1. This CDR3 has 14 residues. The germline V gene encodes CDR1 DFQATT and CDR2 SNEGSKA (reference sequence). Trimming at V came to 5 bases and at J to 5 bases, leaving 10 bases not matched to a gene. Here the CDR3 DNA reads TGCAGTGCTCGTAAGGGGGCATCGGGAGATACGCAGTATTTT. It is translated as CSARKGASGDTQYF.

This clonotype has a count of ten or more. The CDR3 loop is CATSRAGLAGGAKNIQYF. The CDR3 coding sequence is TGTGCCACCAGCAGGGCAGGACTAGCGGGAGGGGCCAAAAACATTCAGTACTTC. The gene calls are TRBV15 and TRBJ2-4; the match to TRBD2 covers 15 bases. After removal of 3 bases from V and 1 base from J, the junction contained 4 bases not matched to a gene. The CDR3 totals 18 residues. Germline loops: CDR1 LNHNV, CDR2 YYDKDF (reference sequence).

This clonotype has ten or more counts. This chain joins TRBV7-2 and TRBJ1-1; 9 bases line up with TRBD1. The CDR3 totals 15 residues. Trimming removed 6 bases from V and 2 bases from J; junction bases left unmatched: 7. Germline assignment: CDR1 SGHTA and CDR2 FQGNSA. DNA of the CDR3: TGTGCCAGCAGATCCCCACAGGGGGCCAACACTGAAGCTTTCTTT. It translates to CASRSPQGANTEAFF.

This clonotype was seen ten or more times. This chain connects TRBV3-1 to TRBJ1-5; unclear D gene. The CDR3 has 16 residues. Trimming took 4 bases from V and 5 from J, leaving 18 bases between them. Germline V CDR1 and CDR2: LGHDT, YNNKEL (reference sequence). This chain's CDR3 is CASSPYGIGDHQPQHF. Here the CDR3 DNA reads TGTGCCAGCAGCCCCTATGGCATCGGAGATCATCAGCCCCAGCATTTT.

There are a few counts of this clonotype. The genes are TRBV12-3 or TRBV12-4 and TRBJ2-7; 8 bases fit TRBD2. V lost 5 bases to trimming and J lost 4 bases; unmatched junction nucleotides: 19. This CDR3 has 18 amino acids. The CDR3 loop reads CASSPLPGLGGRGYEQYF. DNA of the CDR3: TGTGCCAGCAGTCCTTTACCGGGACTAGGGGGTCGGGGGTACGAGCAGTACTTC.

The chain recombines TRBV11-2 with TRBJ1-1, with D unresolved. Trimming cost V 3 bases and J 1 base, with 9 bases left between them. The CDR3 has 14 amino acids. CDR1 is SGHAT and CDR2 is FQNNGV in the germline V gene. The CDR3, as DNA: TGTGCCAGCAGCTTTACCTCCCAGAACACTGAAGCTTTCTTT. Protein: CASSFTSQNTEAFF.

This clonotype has a count of ten or more. The gene calls are TRBV7-9 and TRBJ1-1; 7 bases are shared with TRBD1. Germline assignment: CDR1 SEHNR and CDR2 FQNEAQ (reference sequence). V was clipped by 1 base and J by 0 bases; unmatched bases: 2. CDR3 length: 15 residues. In DNA form, the CDR3 reads TGTGCCAGCAGCTTAGGGGACAGAGTGAACACTGAAGCTTTCTTT. Its protein is CASSLGDRVNTEAFF.

This clonotype showed up many times. V gene TRBV29-1 combines with J gene TRBJ1-1, with 7 bases matching TRBD1. This CDR3 spans 16 amino acids. V trimming: 0 bases; J trimming: 0 bases; junction bases outside the gene matches: 7. Germline V gene lookup returns CDR1 SQVTM and CDR2 ANQGSEA. This CDR3 reads CSVEDRQGYVNTEAFF. The CDR3 DNA sequence: TGCAGCGTTGAAGATCGACAGGGATACGTGAACACTGAAGCTTTCTTT. Full variable domain (remainder filled in from reference TRBV29-1 and TRBJ1-1): SAVISQKPSRDICQRGTSLTIQCQVDSQVTMMFWYRQQPGQSLTLIATANQGSEATYESGFVIDKFPISRPNLTFSTLTVSNMSPEDSSIYLCSVEDRQGYVNTEAFFGQGTRLTVV.